This TCR beta chain emerged from a study of cytomegalovirus exposure and HLA in healthy donors. Vbeta (60) and Jbeta (13) primers were used in the PCR. TCRdb keeps only in-frame clones here, not all; method: immunoSEQ multiplex PCR. The repertoire holds around 130,000 clones, with 78% as singletons. Germline loops: CDR1 MNHEY, CDR2 SVGAGI. This CDR3 has 13 amino acids. Trimming took off 2 bases at V and 7 bases at J, with 11 bases between the two ends. The sample consisted of PBMCs. The rearrangement uses TRBV6-5 and TRBJ1-1, with D unclear. The source of this sequence is a woman aged 18-29 years in good health and CMV-seronegative. CDR3: CASSYGQTGEAFF. The CDR3, as DNA: TGTGCCAGCAGTTACGGCCAGACTGGTGAAGCTTTCTTT.